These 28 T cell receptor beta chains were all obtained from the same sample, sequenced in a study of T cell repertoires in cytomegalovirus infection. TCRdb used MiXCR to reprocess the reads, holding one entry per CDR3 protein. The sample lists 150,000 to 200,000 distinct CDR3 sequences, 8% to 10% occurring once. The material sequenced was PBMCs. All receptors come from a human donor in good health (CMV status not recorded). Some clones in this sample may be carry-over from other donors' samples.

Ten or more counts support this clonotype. The CDR3 nucleotides are TGTGCCAGCAGGAGAGGACAGGGAGGTACCTATGGCTACACCTTC. Amino acid sequence: CASRRGQGGTYGYTF. This rearrangement joins TRBV28 to TRBJ1-2, with 8 bases lining up with TRBD1. This CDR3 has 15 amino acids. Losses at the gene ends were 6 bases for V and 4 bases for J; bases not matched to a gene: 10. Germline CDR1 and CDR2: MDHEN and SYDVKM.

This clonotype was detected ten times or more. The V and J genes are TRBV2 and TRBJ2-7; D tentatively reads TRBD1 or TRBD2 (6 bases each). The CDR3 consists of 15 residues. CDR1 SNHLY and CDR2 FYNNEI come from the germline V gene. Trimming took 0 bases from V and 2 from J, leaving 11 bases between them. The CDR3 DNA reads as TGTGCCAGCAGTGAAGCGCTGGGGGGCCCCTACGAGCAGTACTTC. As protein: CASSEALGGPYEQYF.

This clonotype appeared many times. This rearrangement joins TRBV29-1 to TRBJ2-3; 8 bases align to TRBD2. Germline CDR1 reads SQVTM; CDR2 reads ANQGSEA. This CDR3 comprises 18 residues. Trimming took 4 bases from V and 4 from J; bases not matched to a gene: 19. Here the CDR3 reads CSVVLRTSGIPRADTQYF. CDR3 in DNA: TGCAGCGTTGTATTGCGAACTAGCGGAATCCCGAGGGCAGATACGCAGTATTTT.

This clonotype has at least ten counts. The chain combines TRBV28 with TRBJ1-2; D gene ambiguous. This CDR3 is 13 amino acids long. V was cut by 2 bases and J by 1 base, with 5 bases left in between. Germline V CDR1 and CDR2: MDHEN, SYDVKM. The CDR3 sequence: CASSLQSNYGYTF. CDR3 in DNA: TGTGCCAGCAGTTTACAGAGTAACTATGGCTACACCTTC.

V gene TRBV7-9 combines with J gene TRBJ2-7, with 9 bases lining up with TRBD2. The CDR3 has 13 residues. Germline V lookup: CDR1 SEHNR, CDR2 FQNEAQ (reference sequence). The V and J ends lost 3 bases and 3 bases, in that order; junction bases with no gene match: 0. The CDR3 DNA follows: TGTGCCAGCAGCTTGACTAGCGGCTACGAGCAGTACGTC. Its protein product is CASSLTSGYEQYV.

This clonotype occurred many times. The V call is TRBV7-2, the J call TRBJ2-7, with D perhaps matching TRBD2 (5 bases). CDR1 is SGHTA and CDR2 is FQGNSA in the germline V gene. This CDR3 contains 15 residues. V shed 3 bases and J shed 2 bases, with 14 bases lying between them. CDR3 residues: CASSLTNLITYEQYF. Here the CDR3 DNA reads TGTGCCAGCAGCTTGACTAACCTGATAACCTACGAGCAGTACTTC.

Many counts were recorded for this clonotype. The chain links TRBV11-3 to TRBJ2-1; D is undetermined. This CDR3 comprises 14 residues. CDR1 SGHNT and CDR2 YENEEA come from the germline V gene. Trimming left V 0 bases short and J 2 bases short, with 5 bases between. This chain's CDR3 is CASSLDNAYNEQFF. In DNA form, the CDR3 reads TGTGCCAGCAGCTTAGACAATGCCTACAATGAGCAGTTCTTC.

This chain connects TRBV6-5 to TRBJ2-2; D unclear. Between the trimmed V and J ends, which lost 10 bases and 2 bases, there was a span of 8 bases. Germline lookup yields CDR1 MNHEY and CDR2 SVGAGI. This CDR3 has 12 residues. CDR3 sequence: CATSKNTGELFF. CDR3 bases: TGTGCCACCTCGAAAAACACCGGGGAGCTGTTTTTT.

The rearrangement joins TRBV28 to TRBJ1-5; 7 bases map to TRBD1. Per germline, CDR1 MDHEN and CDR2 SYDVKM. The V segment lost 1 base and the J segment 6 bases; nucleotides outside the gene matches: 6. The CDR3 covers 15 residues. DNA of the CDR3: TGTGCCAGCAGTTTATACGGGACAGCAGGTCAGCCCCAGCATTTT. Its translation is CASSLYGTAGQPQHF.

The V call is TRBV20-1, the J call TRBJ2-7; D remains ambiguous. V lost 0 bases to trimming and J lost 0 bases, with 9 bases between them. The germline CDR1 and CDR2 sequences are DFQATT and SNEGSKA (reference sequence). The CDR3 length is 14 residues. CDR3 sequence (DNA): TGCAGTGCTAGAGACAGCCCTAGCTCCTACGAGCAGTACTTC. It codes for CSARDSPSSYEQYF.

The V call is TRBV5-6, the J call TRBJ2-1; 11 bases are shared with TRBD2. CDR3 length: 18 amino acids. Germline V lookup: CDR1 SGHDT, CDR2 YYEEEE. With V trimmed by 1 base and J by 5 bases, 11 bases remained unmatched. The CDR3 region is CASSLMRVLAGGHNEQFF. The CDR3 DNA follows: TGTGCCAGCAGCTTGATGCGGGTCCTAGCGGGAGGACACAATGAGCAGTTCTTC.

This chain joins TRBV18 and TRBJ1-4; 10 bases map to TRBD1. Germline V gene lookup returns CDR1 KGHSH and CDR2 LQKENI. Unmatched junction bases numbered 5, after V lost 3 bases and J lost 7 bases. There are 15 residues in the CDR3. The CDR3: CASSPRQGAREKLFF. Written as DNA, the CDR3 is TGTGCCAGCTCACCGCGACAGGGGGCCCGTGAAAAACTGTTTTTT. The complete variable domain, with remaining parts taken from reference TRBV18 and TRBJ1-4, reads NAGVMQNPRHLVRRRGQEARLRCSPMKGHSHVYWYRQLPEEGLKFMVYLQKENIIDESGMPKERFSAEFPKEGPSILRIQQVVRGDSAAYFCASSPRQGAREKLFFGSGTQLSVL.

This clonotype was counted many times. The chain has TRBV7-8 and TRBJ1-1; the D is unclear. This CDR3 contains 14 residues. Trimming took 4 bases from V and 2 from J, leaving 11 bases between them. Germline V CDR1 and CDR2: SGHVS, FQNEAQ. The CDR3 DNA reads TGTGCCAGCAGCTCCGGTACTCCTAACACTGAAGCTTTCTTT. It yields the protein CASSSGTPNTEAFF.

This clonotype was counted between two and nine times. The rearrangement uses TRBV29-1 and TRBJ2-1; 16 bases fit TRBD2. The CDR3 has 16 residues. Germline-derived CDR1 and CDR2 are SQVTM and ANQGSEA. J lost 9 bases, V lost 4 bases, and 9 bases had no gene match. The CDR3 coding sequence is TGCAGCGTTGTCCCGGGACTAGCGGGGGGGCAGGGTGAGCAGTTCTTC. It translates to CSVVPGLAGGQGEQFF.

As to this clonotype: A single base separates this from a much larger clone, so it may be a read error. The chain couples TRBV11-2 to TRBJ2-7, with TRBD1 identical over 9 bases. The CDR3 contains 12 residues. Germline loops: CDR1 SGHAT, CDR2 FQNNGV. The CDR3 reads CASRGQGYEQCF. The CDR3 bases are TGTGCCAGCCGCGGACAGGGGTACGAGCAGTGCTTC.

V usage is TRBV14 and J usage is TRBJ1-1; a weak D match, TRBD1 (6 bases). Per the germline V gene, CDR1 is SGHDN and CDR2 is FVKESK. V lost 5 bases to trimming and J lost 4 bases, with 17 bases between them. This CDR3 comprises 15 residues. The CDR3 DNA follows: TGTGCCAGCAGCAATGATTTGGGGGGGCTCACTGAAGCTTTCTTT. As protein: CASSNDLGGLTEAFF.

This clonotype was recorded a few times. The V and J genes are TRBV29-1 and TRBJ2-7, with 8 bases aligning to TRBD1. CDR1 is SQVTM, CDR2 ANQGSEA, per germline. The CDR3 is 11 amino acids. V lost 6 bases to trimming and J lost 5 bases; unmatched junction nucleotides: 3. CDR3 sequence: CSVTRGHEQYF. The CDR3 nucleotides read TGCAGCGTAACCAGGGGGCACGAGCAGTACTTC.

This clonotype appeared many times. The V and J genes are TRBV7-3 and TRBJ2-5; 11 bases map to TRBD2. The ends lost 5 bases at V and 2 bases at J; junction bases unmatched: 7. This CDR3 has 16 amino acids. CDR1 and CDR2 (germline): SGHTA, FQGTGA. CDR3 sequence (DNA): TGTGCCAGCAGCACCGGGACTAGCGGATCTCAAGAGACCCAGTACTTC. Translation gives CASSTGTSGSQETQYF.

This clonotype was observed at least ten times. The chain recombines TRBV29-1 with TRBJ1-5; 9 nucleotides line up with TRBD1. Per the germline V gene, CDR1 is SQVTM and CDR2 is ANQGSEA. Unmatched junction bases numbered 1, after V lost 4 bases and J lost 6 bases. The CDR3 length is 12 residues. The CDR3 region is CSVGDRAQPQHF. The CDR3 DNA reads TGCAGCGTTGGGGACAGGGCTCAGCCCCAGCATTTT.

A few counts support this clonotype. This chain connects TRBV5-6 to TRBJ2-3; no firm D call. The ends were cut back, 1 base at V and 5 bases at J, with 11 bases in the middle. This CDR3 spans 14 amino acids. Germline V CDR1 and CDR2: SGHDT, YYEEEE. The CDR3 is CASSLILSEDTQYF. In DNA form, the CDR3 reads TGTGCCAGCAGCTTGATCCTCAGTGAAGATACGCAGTATTTT.

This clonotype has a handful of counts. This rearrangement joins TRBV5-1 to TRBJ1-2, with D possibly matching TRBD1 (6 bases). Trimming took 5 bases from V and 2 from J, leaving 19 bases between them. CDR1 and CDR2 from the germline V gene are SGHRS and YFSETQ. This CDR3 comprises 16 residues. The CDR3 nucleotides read TGCGCCAGCAGTCTTACGAACAGGGTTTTCAACTATGGCTACACCTTC. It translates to CASSLTNRVFNYGYTF.

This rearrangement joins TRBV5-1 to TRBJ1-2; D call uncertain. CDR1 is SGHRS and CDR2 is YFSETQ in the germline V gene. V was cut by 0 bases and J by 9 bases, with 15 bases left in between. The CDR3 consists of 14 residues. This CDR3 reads CASSLETPGESYTF. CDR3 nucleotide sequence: TGCGCCAGCAGCTTGGAAACCCCAGGTGAAAGCTACACCTTC.

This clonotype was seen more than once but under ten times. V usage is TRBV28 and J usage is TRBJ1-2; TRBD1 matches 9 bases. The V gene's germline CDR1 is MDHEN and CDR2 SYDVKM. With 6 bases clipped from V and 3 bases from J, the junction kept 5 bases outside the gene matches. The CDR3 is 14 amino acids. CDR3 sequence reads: CASRFTGGDYGYTF. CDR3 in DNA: TGTGCCAGCAGGTTCACAGGGGGCGACTATGGCTACACCTTC.

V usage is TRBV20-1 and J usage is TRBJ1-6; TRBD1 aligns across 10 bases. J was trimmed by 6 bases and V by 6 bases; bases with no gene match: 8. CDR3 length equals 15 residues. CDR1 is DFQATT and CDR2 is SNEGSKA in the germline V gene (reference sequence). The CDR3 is CSAPAGTGVNSPLHF. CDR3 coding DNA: TGCAGTGCGCCAGCAGGGACAGGGGTTAATTCACCCCTCCACTTT.

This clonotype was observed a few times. The DNA of the CDR3 is TGCAGTGCTAGTGCGGGACAGCCCCAGCATTTT. Translating it yields CSASAGQPQHF. This rearrangement joins TRBV20-1 to TRBJ1-5, with D uncertain. The CDR3 spans 11 residues. Germline values: CDR1 DFQATT, CDR2 SNEGSKA (reference sequence). Trimming stripped 3 bases from V and 7 bases from J, with 7 bases between.

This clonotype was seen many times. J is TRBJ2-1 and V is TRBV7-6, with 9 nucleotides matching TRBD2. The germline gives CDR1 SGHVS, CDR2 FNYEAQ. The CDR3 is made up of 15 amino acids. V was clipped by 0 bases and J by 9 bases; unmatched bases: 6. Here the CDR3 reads CASSLALAGNGEQFF. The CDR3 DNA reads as TGTGCCAGCAGCTTAGCCCTAGCGGGAAATGGTGAGCAGTTCTTC.

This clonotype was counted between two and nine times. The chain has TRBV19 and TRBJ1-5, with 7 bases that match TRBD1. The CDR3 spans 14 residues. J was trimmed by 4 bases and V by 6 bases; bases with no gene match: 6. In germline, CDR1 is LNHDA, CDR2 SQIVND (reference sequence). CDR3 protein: CASSAETGNQPQHF. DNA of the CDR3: TGTGCCAGTAGCGCCGAGACAGGGAATCAGCCCCAGCATTTT.

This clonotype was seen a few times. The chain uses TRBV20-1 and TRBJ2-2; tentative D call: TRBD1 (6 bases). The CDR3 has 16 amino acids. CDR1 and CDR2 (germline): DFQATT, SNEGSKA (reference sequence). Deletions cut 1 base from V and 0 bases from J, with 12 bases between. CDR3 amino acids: CSARAVGQPNTGELFF. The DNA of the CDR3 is TGCAGTGCTAGAGCTGTAGGACAGCCGAACACCGGGGAGCTGTTTTTT.